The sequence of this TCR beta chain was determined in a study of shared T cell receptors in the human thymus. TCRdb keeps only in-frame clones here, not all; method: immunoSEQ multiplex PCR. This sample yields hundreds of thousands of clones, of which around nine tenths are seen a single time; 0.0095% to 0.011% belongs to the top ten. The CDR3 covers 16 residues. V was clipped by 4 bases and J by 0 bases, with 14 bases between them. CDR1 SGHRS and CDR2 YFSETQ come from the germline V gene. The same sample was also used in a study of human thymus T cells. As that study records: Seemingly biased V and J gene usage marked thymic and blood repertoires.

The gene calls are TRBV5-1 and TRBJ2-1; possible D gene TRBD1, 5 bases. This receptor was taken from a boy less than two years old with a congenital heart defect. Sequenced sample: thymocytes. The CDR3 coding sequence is TGCGCCAGCAGCCAGTTGAAAGACAGCTCCTACAATGAGCAGTTCTTC. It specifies CASSQLKDSSYNEQFF.